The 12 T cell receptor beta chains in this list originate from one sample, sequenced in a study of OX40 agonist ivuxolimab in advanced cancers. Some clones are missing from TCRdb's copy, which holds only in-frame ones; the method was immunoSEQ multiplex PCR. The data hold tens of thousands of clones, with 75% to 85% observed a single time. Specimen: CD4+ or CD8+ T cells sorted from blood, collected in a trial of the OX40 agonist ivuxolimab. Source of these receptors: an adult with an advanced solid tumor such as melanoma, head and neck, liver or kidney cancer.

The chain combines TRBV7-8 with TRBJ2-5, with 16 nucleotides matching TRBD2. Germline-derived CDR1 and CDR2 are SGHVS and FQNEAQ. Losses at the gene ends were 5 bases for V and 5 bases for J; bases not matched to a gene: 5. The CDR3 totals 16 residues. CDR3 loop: CASSPGLAGGPETQYF. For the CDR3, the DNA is TGTGCCAGCAGCCCGGGACTAGCGGGGGGGCCTGAGACCCAGTACTTC.

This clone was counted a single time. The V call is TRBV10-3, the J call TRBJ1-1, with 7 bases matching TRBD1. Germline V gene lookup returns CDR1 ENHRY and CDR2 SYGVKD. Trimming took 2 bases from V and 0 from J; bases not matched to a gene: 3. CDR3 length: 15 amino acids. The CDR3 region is CAISEEGQMNTEAFF. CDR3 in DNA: TGTGCCATCAGTGAGGAGGGACAGATGAACACTGAAGCTTTCTTT.

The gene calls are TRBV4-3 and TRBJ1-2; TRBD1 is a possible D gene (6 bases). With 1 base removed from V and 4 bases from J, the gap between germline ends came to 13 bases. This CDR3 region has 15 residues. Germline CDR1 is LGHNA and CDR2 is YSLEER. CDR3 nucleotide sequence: TGCGCCAGCAGCCAAGTTCATCAGGGGAGCTATGGCTACACCTTC. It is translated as CASSQVHQGSYGYTF.

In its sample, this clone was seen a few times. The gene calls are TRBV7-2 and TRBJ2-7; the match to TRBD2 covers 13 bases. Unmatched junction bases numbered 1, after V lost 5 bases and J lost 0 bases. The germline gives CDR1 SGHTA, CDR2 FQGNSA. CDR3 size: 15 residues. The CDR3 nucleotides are TGTGCCAGCAGCCGGACTAGCGGGGGCTCCTACGAGCAGTACTTC. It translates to CASSRTSGGSYEQYF.

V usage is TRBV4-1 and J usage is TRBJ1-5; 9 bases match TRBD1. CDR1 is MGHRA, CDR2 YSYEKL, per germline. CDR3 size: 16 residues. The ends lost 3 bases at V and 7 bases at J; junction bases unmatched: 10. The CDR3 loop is CASSQNIQGARQPQHF. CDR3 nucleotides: TGCGCCAGCAGCCAGAACATACAGGGGGCTCGGCAGCCCCAGCATTTT.

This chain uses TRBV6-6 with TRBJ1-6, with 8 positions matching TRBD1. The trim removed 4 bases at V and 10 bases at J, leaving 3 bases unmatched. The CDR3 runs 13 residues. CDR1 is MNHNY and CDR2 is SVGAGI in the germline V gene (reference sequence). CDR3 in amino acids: CASSLDRESPLHF. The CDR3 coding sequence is TGTGCCAGCAGTTTGGACAGGGAATCACCCCTCCACTTT.

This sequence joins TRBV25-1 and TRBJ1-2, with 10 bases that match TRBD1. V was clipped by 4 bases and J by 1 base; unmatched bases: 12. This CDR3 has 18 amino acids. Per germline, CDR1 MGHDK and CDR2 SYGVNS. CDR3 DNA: TGTGCCAGCAGTGCAGACAGGGGGCTCTTTTGGTTTAACTATGGCTACACCTTC. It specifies CASSADRGLFWFNYGYTF.

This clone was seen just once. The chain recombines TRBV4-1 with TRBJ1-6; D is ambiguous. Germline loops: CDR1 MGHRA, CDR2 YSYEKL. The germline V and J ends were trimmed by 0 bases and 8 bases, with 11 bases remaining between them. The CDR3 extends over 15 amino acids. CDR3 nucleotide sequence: TGCGCCAGCAGCCAAGATGGGGAGGATGATTCACCCCTCCACTTT. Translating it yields CASSQDGEDDSPLHF.

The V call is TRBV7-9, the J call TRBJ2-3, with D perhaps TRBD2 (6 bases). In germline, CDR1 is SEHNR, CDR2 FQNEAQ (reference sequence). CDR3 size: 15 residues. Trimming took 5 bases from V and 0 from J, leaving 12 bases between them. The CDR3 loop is CASSDQRGSTDTQYF. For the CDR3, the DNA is TGTGCCAGCAGCGACCAACGGGGGAGCACAGATACGCAGTATTTT.

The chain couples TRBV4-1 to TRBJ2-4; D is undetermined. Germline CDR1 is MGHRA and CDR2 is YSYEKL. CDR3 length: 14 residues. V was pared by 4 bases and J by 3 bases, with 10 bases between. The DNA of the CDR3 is TGCGCCAGCAGCCGCGCCCCAGGCAAAAACATTCAGTACTTC. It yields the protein CASSRAPGKNIQYF.

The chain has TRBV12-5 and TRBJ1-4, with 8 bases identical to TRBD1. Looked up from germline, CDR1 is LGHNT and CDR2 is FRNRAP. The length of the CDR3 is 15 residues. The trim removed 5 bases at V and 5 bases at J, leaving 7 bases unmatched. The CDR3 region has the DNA TGTGCTAGTGGTCCCGCCGGACAGGGAAATGAAAAACTGTTTTTT. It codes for CASGPAGQGNEKLFF.

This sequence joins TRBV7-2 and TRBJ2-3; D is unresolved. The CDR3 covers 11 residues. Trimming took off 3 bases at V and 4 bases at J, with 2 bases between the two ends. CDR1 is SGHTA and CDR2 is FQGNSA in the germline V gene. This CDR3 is CASSLADTQYF. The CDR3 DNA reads TGTGCCAGCAGCTTGGCAGATACGCAGTATTTT.